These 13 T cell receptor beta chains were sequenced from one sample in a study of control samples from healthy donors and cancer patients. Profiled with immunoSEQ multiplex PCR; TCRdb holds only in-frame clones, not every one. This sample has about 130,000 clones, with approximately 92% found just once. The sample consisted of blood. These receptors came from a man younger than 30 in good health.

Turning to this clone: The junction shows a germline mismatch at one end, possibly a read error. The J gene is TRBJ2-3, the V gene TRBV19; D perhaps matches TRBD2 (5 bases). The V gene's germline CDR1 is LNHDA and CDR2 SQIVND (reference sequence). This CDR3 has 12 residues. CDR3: CASSSADTPRDF. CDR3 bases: TGTGCCAGTAGTTCCGCCGACACCCCGAGGGATTTT. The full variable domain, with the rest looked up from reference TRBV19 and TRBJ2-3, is DGGITQSPKYLFRKEGQNVTLSCEQNLNHDAMYWYRQDPGQGLRLIYYSQIVNDFQKGDIAEGYSVSREKKESFPLTVTSAQKNPTAFYLCASSSADTPRDFGPGTRLTVL.

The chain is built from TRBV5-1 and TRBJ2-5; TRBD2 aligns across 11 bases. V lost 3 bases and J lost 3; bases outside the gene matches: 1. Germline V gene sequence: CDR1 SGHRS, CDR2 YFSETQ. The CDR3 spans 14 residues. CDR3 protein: CASSSLAGEETQYF. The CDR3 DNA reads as TGCGCCAGCAGCTCACTAGCGGGGGAAGAGACCCAGTACTTC.

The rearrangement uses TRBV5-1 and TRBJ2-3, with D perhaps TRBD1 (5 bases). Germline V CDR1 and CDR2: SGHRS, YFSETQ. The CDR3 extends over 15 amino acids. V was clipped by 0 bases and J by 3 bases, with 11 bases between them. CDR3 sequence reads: CASSLVGAETDTQYF. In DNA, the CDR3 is TGCGCCAGCAGCTTGGTTGGGGCTGAGACAGATACGCAGTATTTT.

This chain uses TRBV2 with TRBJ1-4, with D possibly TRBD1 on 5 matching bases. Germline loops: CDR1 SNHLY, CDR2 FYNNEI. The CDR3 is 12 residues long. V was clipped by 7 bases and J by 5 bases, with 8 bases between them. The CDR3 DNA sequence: TGTGCCAGCACCGGGGCCAATGAAAAACTGTTTTTT. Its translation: CASTGANEKLFF.

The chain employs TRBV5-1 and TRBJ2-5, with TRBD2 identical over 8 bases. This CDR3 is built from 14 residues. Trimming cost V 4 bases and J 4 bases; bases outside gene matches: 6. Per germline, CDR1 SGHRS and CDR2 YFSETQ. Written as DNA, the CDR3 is TGCGCCAGCAGCCCGGGGGGGCCCCCAGAGACCCAGTACTTC. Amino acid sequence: CASSPGGPPETQYF.

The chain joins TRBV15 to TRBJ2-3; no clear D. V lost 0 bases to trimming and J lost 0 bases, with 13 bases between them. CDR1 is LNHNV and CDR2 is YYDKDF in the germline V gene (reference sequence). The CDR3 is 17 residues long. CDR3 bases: TGTGCCACCAGCAGAGAAGGCGCGGCGACTAGCACAGATACGCAGTATTTT. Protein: CATSREGAATSTDTQYF.

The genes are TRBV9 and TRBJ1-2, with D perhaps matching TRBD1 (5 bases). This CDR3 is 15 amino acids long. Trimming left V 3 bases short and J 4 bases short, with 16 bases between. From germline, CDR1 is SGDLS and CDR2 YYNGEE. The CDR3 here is CASSGRGTKGYGYTF. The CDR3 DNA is TGTGCCAGCAGCGGGCGGGGCACAAAAGGCTATGGCTACACCTTC.

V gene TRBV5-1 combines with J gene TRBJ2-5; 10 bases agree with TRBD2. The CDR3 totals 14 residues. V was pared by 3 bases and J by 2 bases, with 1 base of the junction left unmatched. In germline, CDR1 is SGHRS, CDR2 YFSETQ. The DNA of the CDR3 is TGCGCCAGCAGCTCTAGCGGGGGACAAGAGACCCAGTACTTC. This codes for CASSSSGGQETQYF.

CDR3 residues: CASSARGSDEKLFF. Here the CDR3 DNA reads TGTGCCAGCAGTGCCCGGGGATCCGATGAAAAACTGTTTTTT. The chain recombines TRBV2 with TRBJ1-4; D is uncertain. The V end lost 4 bases, the J end lost 6 bases, and 12 bases lay between the germline ends. The V gene's germline CDR1 is SNHLY and CDR2 FYNNEI. CDR3 length: 14 amino acids.

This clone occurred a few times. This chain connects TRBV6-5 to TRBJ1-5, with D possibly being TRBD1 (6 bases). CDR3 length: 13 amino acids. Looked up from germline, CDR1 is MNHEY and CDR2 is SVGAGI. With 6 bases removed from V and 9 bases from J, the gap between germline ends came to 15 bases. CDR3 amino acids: CASSRTADRPQHF. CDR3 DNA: TGTGCCAGCAGCCGGACAGCGGATCGGCCCCAGCATTTT.

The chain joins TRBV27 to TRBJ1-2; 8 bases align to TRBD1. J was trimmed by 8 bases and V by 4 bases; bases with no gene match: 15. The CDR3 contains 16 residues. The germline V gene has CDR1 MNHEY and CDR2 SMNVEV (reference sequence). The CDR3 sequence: CASSSLATTGEGGYTF. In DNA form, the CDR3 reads TGTGCCAGCAGTTCGTTAGCGACGACAGGGGAGGGGGGCTACACCTTC.

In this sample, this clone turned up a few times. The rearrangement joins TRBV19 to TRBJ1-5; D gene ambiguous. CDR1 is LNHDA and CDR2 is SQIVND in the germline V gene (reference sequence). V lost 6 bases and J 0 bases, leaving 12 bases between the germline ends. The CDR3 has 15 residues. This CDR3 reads CASRQRAPSNQPQHF. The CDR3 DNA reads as TGTGCCAGTAGACAGAGGGCCCCTAGCAATCAGCCCCAGCATTTT.

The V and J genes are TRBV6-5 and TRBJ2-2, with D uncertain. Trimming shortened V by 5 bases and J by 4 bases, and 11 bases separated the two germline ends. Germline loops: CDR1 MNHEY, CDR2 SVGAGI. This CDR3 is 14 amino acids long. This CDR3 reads CASSLAAGTGELFF. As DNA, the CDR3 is TGTGCCAGCAGTCTCGCGGCCGGCACCGGGGAGCTGTTTTTT.